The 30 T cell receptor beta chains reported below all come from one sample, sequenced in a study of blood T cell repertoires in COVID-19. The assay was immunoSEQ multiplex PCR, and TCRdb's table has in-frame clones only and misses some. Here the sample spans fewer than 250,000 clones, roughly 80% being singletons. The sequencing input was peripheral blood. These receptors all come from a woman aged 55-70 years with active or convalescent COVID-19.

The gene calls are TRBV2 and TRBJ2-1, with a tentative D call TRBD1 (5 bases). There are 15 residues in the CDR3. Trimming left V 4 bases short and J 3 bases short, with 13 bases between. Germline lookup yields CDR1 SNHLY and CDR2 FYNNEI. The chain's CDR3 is CASSAETDYYNEQFF. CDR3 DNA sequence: TGTGCCAGCAGTGCCGAGACAGATTACTACAATGAGCAGTTCTTC. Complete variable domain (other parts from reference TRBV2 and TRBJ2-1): EPEVTQTPSHQVTQMGQEVILRCVPISNHLYFYWYRQILGQKVEFLVSFYNNEISEKSEIFDDQFSVERPDGSNFTLKIRSTKLEDSAMYFCASSAETDYYNEQFFGPGTRLTVL.

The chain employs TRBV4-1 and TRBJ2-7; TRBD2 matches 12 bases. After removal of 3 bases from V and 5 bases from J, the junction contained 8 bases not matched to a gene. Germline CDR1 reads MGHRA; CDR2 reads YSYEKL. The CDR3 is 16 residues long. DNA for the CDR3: TGCGCCAGCAGCCAGACACGACTAGCGGGAGTGAACGAGCAGTACTTC. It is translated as CASSQTRLAGVNEQYF.

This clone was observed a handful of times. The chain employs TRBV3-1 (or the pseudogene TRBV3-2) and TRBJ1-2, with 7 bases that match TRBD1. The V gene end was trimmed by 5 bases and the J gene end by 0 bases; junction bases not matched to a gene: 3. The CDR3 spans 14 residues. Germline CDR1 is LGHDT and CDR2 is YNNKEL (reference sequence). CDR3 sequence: CASSGDRSNYGYTF. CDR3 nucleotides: TGTGCCAGCAGCGGGGACAGATCTAACTATGGCTACACCTTC.

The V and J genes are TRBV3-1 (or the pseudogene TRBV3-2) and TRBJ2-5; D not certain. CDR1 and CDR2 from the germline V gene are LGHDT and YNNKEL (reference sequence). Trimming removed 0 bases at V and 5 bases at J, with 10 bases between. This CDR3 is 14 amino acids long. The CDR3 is CASSQDPDSETQYF. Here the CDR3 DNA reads TGTGCCAGCAGCCAAGATCCGGATAGCGAGACCCAGTACTTC.

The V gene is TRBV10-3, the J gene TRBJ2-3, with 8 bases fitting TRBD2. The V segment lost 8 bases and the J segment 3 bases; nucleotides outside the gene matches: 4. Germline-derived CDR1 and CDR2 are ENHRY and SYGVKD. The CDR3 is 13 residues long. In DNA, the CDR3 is TGTGCCATCGGTCGGGAGGGAACAGATACGCAGTATTTT. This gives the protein CAIGREGTDTQYF.

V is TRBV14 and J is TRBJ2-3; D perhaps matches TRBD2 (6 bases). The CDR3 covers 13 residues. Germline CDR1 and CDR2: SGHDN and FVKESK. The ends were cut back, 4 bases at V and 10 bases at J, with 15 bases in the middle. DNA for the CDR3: TGTGCCAGCAGCCCGCATGGCCCGGGGGCGCAGTATTTT. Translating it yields CASSPHGPGAQYF.

CDR3 region: CASSPTAGGEQFF. The CDR3 DNA reads as TGTGCCAGCAGCCCTACAGCGGGCGGTGAGCAGTTCTTC. The chain combines TRBV6-7 with TRBJ2-1, with D possibly being TRBD2 (6 bases). TRBV6-7 is marked as an open reading frame, function uncertain. CDR3 size: 13 residues. V was shortened by 6 bases and J by 9 bases, with 15 bases between the two germline ends.

CDR3 protein: CASRETNTEAFF. The CDR3 coding sequence is TGCGCCAGTCGGGAAACCAACACTGAAGCTTTCTTT. The chain links TRBV5-1 to TRBJ1-1; D is unresolved. V lost 8 bases and J lost 2, with 10 bases in between. CDR1 SGHRS and CDR2 YFSETQ come from the germline V gene. The CDR3 is 12 residues long.

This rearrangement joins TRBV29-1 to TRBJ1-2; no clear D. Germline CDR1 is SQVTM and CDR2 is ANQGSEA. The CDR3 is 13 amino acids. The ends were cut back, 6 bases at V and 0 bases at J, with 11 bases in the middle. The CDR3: CSVGAGSNYGYTF. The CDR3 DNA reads TGCAGCGTGGGAGCCGGATCTAACTATGGCTACACCTTC.

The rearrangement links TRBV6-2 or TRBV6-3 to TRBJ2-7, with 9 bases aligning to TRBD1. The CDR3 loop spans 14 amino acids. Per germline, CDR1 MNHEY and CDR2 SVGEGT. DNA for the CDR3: TGTGCCAGCAGTTACTCGAGCGTTTCGGGACAGGGCCTCGTC. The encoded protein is CASSYSSVSGQGLV.

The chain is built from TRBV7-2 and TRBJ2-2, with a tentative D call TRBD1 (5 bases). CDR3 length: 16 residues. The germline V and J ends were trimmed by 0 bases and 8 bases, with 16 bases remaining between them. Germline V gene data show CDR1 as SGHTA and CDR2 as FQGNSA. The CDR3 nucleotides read TGTGCCAGCAGCTTAGCTGCCAGGGCGGCCAGGGGGGAGCTGTTTTTT. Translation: CASSLAARAARGELFF.

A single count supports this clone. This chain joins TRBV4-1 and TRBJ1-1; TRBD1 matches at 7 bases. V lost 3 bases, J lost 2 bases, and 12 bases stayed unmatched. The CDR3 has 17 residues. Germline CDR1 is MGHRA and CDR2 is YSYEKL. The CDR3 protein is CASSHTLRDRANTEAFF. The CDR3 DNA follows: TGCGCCAGCAGCCATACCCTCCGAGACAGGGCAAACACTGAAGCTTTCTTT.

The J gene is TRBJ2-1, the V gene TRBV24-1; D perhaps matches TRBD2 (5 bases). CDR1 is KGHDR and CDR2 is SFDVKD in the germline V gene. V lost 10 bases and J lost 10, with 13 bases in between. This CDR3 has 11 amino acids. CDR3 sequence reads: CATLYEGEQFF. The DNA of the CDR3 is TGTGCCACTTTGTACGAGGGAGAGCAGTTCTTC.

The CDR3 nucleotides read TGTGCCAGCTCACGGACAGTTGATAATTCACCCCTCCACTTT. The encoded protein is CASSRTVDNSPLHF. V gene TRBV18 combines with J gene TRBJ1-6; a weak D match, TRBD1 (6 bases). Germline CDR1 KGHSH, CDR2 LQKENI. This CDR3 comprises 14 residues. The V and J ends lost 4 bases and 5 bases respectively, with 9 bases between them. Together with reference TRBV18 and TRBJ1-6, the CDR3 gives the full variable domain: NAGVMQNPRHLVRRRGQEARLRCSPMKGHSHVYWYRQLPEEGLKFMVYLQKENIIDESGMPKERFSAEFPKEGPSILRIQQVVRGDSAAYFCASSRTVDNSPLHFGNGTRLTVT.

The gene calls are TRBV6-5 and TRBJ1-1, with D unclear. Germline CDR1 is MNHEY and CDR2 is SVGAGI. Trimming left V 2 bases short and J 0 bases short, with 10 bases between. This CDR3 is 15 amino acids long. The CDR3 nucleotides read TGTGCCAGCAGTTACGGAGGAGTCATGAACACTGAAGCTTTCTTT. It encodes CASSYGGVMNTEAFF.

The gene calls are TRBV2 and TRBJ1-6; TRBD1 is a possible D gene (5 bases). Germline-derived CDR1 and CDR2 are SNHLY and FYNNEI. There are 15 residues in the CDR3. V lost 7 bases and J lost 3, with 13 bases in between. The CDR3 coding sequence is TGTGCCAGCAAAGTAGACAGTAACTATAATTCACCCCTCCACTTT. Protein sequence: CASKVDSNYNSPLHF.

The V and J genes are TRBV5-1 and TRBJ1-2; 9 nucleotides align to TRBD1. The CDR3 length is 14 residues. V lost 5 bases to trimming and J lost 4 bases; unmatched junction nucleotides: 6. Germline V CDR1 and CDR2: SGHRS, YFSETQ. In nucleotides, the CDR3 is TGCGCCAGCAGACCCACAGGGGGCCCCTATGGCTACACCTTC. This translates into CASRPTGGPYGYTF.

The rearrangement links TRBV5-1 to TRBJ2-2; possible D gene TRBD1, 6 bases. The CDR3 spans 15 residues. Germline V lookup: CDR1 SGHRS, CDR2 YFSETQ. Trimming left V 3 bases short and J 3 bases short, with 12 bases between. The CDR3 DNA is TGCGCCAGCAGCTCAATGGGGGCTGACACCGGGGAGCTGTTTTTT. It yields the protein CASSSMGADTGELFF.

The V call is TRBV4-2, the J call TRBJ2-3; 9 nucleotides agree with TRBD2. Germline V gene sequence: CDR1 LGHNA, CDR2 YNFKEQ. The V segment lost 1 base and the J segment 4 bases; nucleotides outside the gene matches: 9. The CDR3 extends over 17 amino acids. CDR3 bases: TGTGCCAGCAGCCAAGGCGGCGGGGGGGCCCCCGCAGATACGCAGTATTTT. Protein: CASSQGGGGAPADTQYF.

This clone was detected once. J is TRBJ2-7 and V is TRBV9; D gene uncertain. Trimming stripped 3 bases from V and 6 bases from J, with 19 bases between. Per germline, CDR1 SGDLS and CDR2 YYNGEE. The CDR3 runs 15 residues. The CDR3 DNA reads TGTGCCAGCAGCGCTGGGCCCTCCTGGCAGGCCGAGCAGTACTTC. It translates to CASSAGPSWQAEQYF.

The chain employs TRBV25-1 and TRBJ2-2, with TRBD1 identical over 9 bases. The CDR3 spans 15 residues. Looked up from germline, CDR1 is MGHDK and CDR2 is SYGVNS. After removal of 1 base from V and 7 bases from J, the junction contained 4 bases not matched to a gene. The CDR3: CASSEFGTGIGELFF. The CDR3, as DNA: TGTGCCAGCAGTGAATTCGGGACAGGGATCGGGGAGCTGTTTTTT.

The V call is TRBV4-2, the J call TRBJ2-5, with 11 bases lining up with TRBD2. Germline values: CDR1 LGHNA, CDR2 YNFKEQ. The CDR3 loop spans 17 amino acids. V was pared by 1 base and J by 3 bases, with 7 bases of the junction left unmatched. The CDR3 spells CASSQVPGTSGKETQYF. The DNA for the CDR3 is TGTGCCAGCAGCCAAGTCCCCGGGACTAGCGGAAAAGAGACCCAGTACTTC.

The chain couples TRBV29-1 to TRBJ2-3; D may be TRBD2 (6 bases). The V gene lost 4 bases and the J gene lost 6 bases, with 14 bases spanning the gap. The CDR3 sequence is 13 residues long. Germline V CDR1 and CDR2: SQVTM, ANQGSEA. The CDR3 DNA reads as TGCAGCGTTGTGGTTGCCGCGGGGGATACGCAGTATTTT. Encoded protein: CSVVVAAGDTQYF.

Here the CDR3 reads CASRRGQGAYNEQFF. CDR3 bases: TGCGCCAGCAGACGCGGACAGGGGGCCTACAATGAGCAGTTCTTC. V and J are TRBV4-1 and TRBJ2-1, with 10 bases identical to TRBD1. Germline trimming cut 6 bases from V and 2 bases from J; bases unmatched to any gene: 4. Germline V lookup: CDR1 MGHRA, CDR2 YSYEKL. The CDR3 runs to 15 residues.

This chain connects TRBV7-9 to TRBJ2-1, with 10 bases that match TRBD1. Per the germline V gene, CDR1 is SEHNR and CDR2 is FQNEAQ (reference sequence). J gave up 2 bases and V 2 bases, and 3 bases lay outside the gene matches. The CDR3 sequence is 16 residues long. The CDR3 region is CASSLTDRGPYNEQFF. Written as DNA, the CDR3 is TGTGCCAGCAGCTTAACTGACAGGGGGCCCTACAATGAGCAGTTCTTC.

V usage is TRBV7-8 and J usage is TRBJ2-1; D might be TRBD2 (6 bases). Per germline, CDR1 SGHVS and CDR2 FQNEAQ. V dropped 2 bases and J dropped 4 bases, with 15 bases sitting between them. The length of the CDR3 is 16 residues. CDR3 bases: TGTGCCAGCAGCTTAAGCGGGCCAGTCACGTACAATGAGCAGTTCTTC. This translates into CASSLSGPVTYNEQFF.

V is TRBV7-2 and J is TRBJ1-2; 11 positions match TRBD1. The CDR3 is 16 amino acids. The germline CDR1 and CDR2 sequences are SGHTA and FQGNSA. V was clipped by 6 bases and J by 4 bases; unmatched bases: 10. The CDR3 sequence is CASSSGGQGVFYGYTF. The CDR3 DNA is TGTGCCAGCAGTTCAGGGGGACAGGGGGTATTCTATGGCTACACCTTC.

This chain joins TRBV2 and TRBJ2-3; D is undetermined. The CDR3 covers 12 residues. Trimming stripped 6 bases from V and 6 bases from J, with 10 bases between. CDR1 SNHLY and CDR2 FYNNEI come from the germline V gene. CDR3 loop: CASSERVDTQYF. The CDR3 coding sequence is TGTGCCAGCAGCGAACGTGTGGATACGCAGTATTTT.

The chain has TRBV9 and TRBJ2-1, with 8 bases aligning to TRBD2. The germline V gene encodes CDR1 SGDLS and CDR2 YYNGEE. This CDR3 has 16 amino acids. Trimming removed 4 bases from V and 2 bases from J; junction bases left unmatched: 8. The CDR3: CASSKDGTRTYNEQFF. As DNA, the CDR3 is TGTGCCAGCAGCAAAGACGGGACTAGAACCTACAATGAGCAGTTCTTC.

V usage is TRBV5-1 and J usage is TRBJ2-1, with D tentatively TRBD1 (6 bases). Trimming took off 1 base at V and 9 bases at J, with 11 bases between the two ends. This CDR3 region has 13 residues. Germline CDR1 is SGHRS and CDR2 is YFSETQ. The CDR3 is CASSLTGWGEQFF. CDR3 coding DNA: TGCGCCAGCAGCTTGACAGGGTGGGGTGAGCAGTTCTTC.